This T cell receptor (beta chain) appears in the sequencing data of a study of CD8 T cells in Susac syndrome. A quantity of about 0.5 to 1 ug RNA underwent reverse transcription using random hexamers. Multiplex immunoSEQ PCR targeted 54 Vbeta and 13 Jbeta TCR beta segments. TCRdb reprocessed the immunoSEQ multiplex PCR reads via MiXCR and lists one record per CDR3 protein. The data hold some 130,000 distinct CDR3 sequences, with 85% to 95% observed a single time. TCR beta sequencing covered blood CD8+ and CD4+ T cells. The CDR3 runs to 14 residues. Losses at the gene ends were 6 bases for V and 5 bases for J; bases not matched to a gene: 8. Whole-study findings and limits: It was acknowledged in the study that its TCR sequencing and HLA analysis involved a relatively small number of individuals.

This clonotype was recorded only once. Its matching antigen is unknown. This receptor was identified in a human donor with Susac syndrome. The chain joins TRBV12-3 or TRBV12-4 to TRBJ2-5; TRBD1 aligns across 8 bases. The sequencing input was CD8+ T cells from PBMCs. Here the CDR3 reads CASRRTGITETQYF. The CDR3 DNA follows: TGTGCCAGCAGACGGACAGGGATTACGGAGACCCAGTACTTC.